This T cell receptor (beta chain) originates from a study of type 1 regulatory T cells. For the study at large: This in vitro CD4 product, T-allo10, is enriched for Tr1 cells and alloantigen-specific.

Via MiXCR, TCRdb re-called the reads, giving one row per CDR3 protein. The data hold some 90,000 distinct CDR3 sequences, with around a third observed a single time. This clonotype was seen more than once but under ten times. The germline gives CDR1 KGHSH, CDR2 LQKENI. Trimming took off 3 bases at V and 0 bases at J, with 21 bases between the two ends. The CDR3 sequence is 19 residues long. The sample comprised CD4+ T cells, either the whole sample or a sorted fraction (not recorded which). The chain recombines TRBV18 with TRBJ2-1, with no clear D. The sequence was obtained from a human donor in good health. The CDR3 region is CASSPSGPFTSLSYNEQFF. The CDR3 DNA reads as TGTGCCAGCTCACCCAGTGGGCCTTTTACATCCCTCTCCTACAATGAGCAGTTCTTC.